This T cell receptor beta chain came from a study of cytomegalovirus exposure and HLA in healthy donors. General study points: Altogether, 160 or so TCR beta chains were recorded as cytomegalovirus-associated.

Losses at the gene ends were 4 bases for V and 3 bases for J; bases not matched to a gene: 5. The germline CDR1 and CDR2 sequences are SGHRS and YFSETQ. CDR3 size: 17 residues. Primers: 60 Vbeta forward and 13 Jbeta reverse. Assay used: immunoSEQ multiplex PCR; TCRdb lists only in-frame clones, some missing. The sample gives under 200,000 clones, about four fifths of which show up once; less than 2% is in the top ten. Regarding this clone: Its target is unknown.

The TCR comes from a man aged 40-49 years in good health and CMV-seropositive. The rearrangement links TRBV5-1 to TRBJ2-1, with 15 bases lining up with TRBD2. Sample: PBMCs. The CDR3 loop is CASSPGLAGGYYNEQFF. The CDR3 nucleotides are TGCGCCAGCAGCCCTGGACTAGCGGGAGGGTACTACAATGAGCAGTTCTTC.